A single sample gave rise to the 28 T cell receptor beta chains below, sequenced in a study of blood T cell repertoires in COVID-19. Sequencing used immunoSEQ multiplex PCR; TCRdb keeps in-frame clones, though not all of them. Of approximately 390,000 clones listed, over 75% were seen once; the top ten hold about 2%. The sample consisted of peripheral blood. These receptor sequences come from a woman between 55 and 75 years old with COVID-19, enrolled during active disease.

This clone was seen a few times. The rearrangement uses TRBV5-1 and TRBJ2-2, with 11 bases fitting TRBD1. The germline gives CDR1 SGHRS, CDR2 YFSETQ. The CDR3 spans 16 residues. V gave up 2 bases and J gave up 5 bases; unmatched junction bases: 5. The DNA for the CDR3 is TGCGCCAGCAGCTTCGGGACAGGGGGGTCTACCGGGGAGCTGTTTTTT. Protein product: CASSFGTGGSTGELFF.

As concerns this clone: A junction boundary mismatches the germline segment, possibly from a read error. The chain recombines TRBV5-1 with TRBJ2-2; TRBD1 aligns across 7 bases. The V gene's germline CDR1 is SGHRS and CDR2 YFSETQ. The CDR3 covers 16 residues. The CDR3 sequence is CASSTGQVRNAGELFF. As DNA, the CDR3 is TGCGCCAGCAGCACAGGACAGGTCCGGAACGCCGGGGAGCTGTTTTTT.

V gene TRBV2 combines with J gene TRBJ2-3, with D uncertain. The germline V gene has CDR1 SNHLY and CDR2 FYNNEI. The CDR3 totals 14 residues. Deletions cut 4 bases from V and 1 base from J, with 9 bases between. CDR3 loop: CASSVAQGTDTQYF. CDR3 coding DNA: TGTGCCAGCAGTGTTGCGCAGGGCACAGATACGCAGTATTTT. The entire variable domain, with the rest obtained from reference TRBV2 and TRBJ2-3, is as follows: EPEVTQTPSHQVTQMGQEVILRCVPISNHLYFYWYRQILGQKVEFLVSFYNNEISEKSEIFDDQFSVERPDGSNFTLKIRSTKLEDSAMYFCASSVAQGTDTQYFGPGTRLTVL.

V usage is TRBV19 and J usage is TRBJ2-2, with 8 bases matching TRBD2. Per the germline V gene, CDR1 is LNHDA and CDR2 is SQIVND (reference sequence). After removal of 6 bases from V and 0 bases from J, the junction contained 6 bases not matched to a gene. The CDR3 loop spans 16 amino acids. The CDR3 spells CASSQAGGTNTGELFF. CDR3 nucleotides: TGTGCCAGTAGCCAGGCGGGGGGTACGAACACCGGGGAGCTGTTTTTT.

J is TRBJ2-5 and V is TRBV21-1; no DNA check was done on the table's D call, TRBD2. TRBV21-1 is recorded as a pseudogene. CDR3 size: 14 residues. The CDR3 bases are TGTGCCAGCAGCATGGGACTGTACCAAGAGACCCAGTACTTC. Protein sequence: CASSMGLYQETQYF.

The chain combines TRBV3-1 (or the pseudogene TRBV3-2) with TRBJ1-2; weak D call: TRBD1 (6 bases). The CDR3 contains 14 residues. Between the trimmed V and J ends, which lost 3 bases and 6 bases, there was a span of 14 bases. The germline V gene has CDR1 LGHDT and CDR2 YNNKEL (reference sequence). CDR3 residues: CASSQRGQKDGYTF. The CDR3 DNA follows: TGTGCCAGCAGCCAGCGGGGGCAGAAAGATGGCTACACCTTC.

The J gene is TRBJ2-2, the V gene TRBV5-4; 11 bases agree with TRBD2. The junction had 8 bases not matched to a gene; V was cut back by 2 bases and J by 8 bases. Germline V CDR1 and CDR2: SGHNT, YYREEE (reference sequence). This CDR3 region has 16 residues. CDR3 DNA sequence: TGTGCCAGCAGCTTTCTAGCGGGGGGTTCCGTGGGGGAGCTGTTTTTT. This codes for CASSFLAGGSVGELFF.

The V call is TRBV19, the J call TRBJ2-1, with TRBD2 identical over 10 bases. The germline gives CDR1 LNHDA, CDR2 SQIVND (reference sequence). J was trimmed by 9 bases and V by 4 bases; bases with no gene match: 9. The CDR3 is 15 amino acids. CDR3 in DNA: TGTGCCAGTAGTACAGGGACTAGCGACGGCGGTGAGCAGTTCTTC. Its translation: CASSTGTSDGGEQFF. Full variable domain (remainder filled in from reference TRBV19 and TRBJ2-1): DGGITQSPKYLFRKEGQNVTLSCEQNLNHDAMYWYRQDPGQGLRLIYYSQIVNDFQKGDIAEGYSVSREKKESFPLTVTSAQKNPTAFYLCASSTGTSDGGEQFFGPGTRLTVL.

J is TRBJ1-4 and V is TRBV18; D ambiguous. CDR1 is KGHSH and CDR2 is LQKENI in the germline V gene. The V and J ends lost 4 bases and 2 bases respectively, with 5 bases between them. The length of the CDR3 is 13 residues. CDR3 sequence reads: CASSRSTNEKLFF. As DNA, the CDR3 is TGTGCCAGCTCACGGAGCACTAATGAAAAACTGTTTTTT.

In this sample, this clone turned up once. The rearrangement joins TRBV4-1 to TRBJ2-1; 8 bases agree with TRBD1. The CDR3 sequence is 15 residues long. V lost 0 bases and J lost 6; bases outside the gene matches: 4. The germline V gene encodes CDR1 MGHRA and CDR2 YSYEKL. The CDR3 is CASSQDKGTGNEQFF. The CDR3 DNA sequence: TGCGCCAGCAGCCAAGATAAGGGGACAGGCAATGAGCAGTTCTTC.

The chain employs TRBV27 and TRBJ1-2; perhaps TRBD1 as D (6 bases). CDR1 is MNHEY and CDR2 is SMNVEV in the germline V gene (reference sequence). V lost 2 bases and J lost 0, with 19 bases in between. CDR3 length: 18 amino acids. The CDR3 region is CASSLRGGPAAANYGYTF. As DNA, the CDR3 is TGTGCCAGCAGTTTAAGGGGGGGCCCGGCAGCCGCTAACTATGGCTACACCTTC.

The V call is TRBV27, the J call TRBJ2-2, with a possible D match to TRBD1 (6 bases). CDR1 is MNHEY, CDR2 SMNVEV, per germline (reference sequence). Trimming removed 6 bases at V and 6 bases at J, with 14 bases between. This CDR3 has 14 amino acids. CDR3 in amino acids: CASRLRTVAGELFF. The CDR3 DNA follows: TGTGCCAGCAGACTAAGGACAGTGGCCGGGGAGCTGTTTTTT.

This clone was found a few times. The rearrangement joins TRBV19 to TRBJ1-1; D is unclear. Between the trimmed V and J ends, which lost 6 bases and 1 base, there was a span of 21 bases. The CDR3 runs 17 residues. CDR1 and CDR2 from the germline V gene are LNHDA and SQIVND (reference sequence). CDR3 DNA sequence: TGTGCCAGTAGCATCCTCGACCATCTCGGAGGGAACACTGAAGCTTTCTTT. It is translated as CASSILDHLGGNTEAFF.

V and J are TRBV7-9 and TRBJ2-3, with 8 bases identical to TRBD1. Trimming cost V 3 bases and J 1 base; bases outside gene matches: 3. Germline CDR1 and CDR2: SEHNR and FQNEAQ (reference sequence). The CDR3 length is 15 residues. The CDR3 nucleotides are TGTGCCAGCAGCTTGCAGGGGGCGGGCACAGATACGCAGTATTTT. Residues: CASSLQGAGTDTQYF.

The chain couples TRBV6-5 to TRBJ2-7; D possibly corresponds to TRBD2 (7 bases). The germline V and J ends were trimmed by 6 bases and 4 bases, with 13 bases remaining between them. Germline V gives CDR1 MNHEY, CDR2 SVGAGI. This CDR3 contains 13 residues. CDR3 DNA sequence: TGTGCCAGCAGAGGTGGGGGGGCTTACGAGCAGTACTTC. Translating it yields CASRGGGAYEQYF.

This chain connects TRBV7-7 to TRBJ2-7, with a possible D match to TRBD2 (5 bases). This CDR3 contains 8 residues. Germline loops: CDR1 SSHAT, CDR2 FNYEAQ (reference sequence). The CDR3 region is CASRGTSV. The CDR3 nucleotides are TGTGCCAGCCGGGGAACCTCCGTC.

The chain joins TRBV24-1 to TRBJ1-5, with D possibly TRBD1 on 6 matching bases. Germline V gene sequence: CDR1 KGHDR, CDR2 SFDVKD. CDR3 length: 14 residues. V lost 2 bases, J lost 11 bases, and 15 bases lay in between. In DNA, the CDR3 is TGTGCCACCAGTGATTCTCACAGGGAGCGAGCCCAGCATTTT. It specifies CATSDSHRERAQHF.

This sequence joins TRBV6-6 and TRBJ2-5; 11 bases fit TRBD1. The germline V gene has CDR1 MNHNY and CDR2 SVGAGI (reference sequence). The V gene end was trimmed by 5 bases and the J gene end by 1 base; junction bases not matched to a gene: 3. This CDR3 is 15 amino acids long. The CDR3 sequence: CASSGDRGIQETQYF. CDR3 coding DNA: TGTGCCAGCAGTGGGGACAGGGGGATCCAAGAGACCCAGTACTTC.

The CDR3 DNA reads as TGTGCCAGCTCACCACTCCCCTCTGGAGTCGTCCACACCTTC. This sequence encodes CASSPLPSGVVHTF. This chain joins TRBV18 and TRBJ1-2; no clear D. The CDR3 has 14 residues. Germline V gene lookup returns CDR1 KGHSH and CDR2 LQKENI. Trimming took 1 base from V and 12 from J, leaving 18 bases between them.

The CDR3 is CASSYAGSGSYEQYF. In DNA form, the CDR3 reads TGTGCCAGCAGTTACGCAGGGTCCGGATCCTACGAGCAGTACTTC. V gene TRBV6-5 combines with J gene TRBJ2-7; tentatively, D is TRBD1 (5 bases). V dropped 2 bases and J dropped 1 base, with 12 bases sitting between them. Germline V lookup: CDR1 MNHEY, CDR2 SVGAGI. The CDR3 extends over 15 amino acids.

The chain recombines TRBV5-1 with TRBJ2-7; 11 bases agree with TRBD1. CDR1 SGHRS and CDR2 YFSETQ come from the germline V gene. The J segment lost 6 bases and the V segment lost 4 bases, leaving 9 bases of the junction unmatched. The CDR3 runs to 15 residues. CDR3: CASSLLPGQGGEQYF. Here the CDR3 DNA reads TGCGCCAGCAGCCTCCTACCGGGACAGGGGGGCGAGCAGTACTTC.

CDR3 DNA sequence: TGTGCCAGCAGCCCTACAGGGTACACTGAAGCTTTCTTT. Amino acid sequence: CASSPTGYTEAFF. The rearrangement joins TRBV7-3 to TRBJ1-1, with a weak D call TRBD1 (6 bases). Trimming took 5 bases from V and 3 from J, leaving 10 bases between them. Germline V gene sequence: CDR1 SGHTA, CDR2 FQGTGA. CDR3 length: 13 residues. The entire variable domain, with the rest obtained from reference TRBV7-3 and TRBJ1-1, is as follows: GAGVSQTPSNKVTEKGKYVELRCDPISGHTALYWYRQSLGQGPEFLIYFQGTGAADDSGLPNDRFFAVRPEGSVSTLKIQRTERGDSAVYLCASSPTGYTEAFFGQGTRLTVV.

In DNA, the CDR3 is TGTGCCAGTGGAGATGGGACAGTGCTCGGTGCAGACACTGAAGCTTTCTTT. The encoded protein is CASGDGTVLGADTEAFF. The chain combines TRBV19 with TRBJ1-1; TRBD1 aligns across 7 bases. Germline V gives CDR1 LNHDA, CDR2 SQIVND (reference sequence). The CDR3 contains 17 residues. The J segment lost 3 bases and the V segment lost 8 bases, leaving 18 bases of the junction unmatched.

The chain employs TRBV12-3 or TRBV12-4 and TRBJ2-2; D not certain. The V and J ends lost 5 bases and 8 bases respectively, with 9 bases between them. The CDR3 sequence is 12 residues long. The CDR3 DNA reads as TGTGCCAGCAGTCGCGGCGAGGGGGAGCTGTTTTTT. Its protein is CASSRGEGELFF.

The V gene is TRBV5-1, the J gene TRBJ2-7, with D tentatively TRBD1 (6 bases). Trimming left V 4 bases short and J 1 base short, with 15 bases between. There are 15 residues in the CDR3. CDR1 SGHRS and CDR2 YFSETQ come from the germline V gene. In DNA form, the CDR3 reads TGCGCCAGCAGCGCCACAGGGCCCAGTTCCTACGAGCAGTACTTC. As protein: CASSATGPSSYEQYF. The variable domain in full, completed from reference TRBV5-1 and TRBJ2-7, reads KAGVTQTPRYLIKTRGQQVTLSCSPISGHRSVSWYQQTPGQGLQFLFEYFSETQRNKGNFPGRFSGRQFSNSRSEMNVSTLELGDSALYLCASSATGPSSYEQYFGPGTRLTVT.

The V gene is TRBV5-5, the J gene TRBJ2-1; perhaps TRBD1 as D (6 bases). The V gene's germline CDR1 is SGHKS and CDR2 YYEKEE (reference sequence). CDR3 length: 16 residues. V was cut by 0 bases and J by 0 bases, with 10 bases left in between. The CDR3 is CASSLGQGSSYNEQFF. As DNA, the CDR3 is TGTGCCAGCAGCTTGGGGCAGGGGAGCTCCTACAATGAGCAGTTCTTC. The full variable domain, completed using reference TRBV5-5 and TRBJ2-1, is DAGVTQSPTHLIKTRGQQVTLRCSPISGHKSVSWYQQVLGQGPQFIFQYYEKEERGRGNFPDRFSARQFPNYSSELNVNALLLGDSALYLCASSLGQGSSYNEQFFGPGTRLTVL.

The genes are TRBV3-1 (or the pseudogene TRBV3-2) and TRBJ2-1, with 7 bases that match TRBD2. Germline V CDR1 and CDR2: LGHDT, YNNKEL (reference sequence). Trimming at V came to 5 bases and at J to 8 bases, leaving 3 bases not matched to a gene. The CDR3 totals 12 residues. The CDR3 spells CASSGGGDEQFF. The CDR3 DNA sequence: TGTGCCAGCAGCGGGGGGGGTGATGAGCAGTTCTTC.

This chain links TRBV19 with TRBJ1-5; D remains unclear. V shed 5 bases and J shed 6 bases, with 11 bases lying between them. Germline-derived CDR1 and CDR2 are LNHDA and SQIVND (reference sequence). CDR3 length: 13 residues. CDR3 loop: CASSVSGGQPQHF. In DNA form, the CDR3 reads TGTGCCAGTAGTGTATCGGGTGGTCAGCCCCAGCATTTT.